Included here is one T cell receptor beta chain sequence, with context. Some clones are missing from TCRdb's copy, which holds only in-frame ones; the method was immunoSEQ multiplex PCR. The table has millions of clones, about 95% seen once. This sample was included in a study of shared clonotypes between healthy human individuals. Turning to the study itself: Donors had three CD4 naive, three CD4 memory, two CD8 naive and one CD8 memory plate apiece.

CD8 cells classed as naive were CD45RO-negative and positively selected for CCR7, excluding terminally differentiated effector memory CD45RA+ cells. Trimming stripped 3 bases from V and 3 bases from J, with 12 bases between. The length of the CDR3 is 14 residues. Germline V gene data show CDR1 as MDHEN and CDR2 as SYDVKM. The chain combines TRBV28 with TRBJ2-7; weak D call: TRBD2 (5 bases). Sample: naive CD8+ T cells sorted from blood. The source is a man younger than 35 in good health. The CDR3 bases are TGTGCCAGCAGTTTTGGAGAGAGGGACTACGAGCAGTACTTC. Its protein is CASSFGERDYEQYF.